A selection of T cell receptor beta chains follows, all from one sample in a study of blood T cell repertoires in COVID-19. Generated by immunoSEQ multiplex PCR, the TCRdb table keeps only in-frame clones and is missing some. The sample records about 51,000 clones, more than 85% being singletons. The sequenced sample consisted of peripheral blood. These receptors all come from a man aged 50 to 60 with acute or convalescent COVID-19. The CDR3 runs from the conserved cysteine through the conserved F or W. A D gene is named only where the DNA matches it firmly. Size is stated for part of the rows, as once, few or many counts, or as a class when the clone is expanded.

CDR3 | DNA | length | size | D | J | V
CASSTKDRGRGEAFF | TGTGCCAGTAGTACTAAAGACAGGGGAAGAGGTGAAGCTTTCTTT | 15 | . | TRBD1 | TRBJ1-1 | TRBV19
CASSPTDDRTEAFF | TGCGCCAGCAGCCCCACTGACGACAGGACTGAAGCTTTCTTT | 14 | . | . | TRBJ1-1 | TRBV5-1
CASSRDRDQETQYF | TGTGCCAGCAGCAGGGACAGGGACCAAGAGACCCAGTACTTC | 14 | . | TRBD1 | TRBJ2-5 | TRBV2
CASNAGLETQYF | TGTGCCAGCAATGCGGGGCTAGAGACCCAGTACTTC | 12 | . | . | TRBJ2-5 | TRBV28
CASSYSTANTEAFF | TGTGCCAGCAGTTACTCGACAGCGAACACTGAAGCTTTCTTT | 14 | . | . | TRBJ1-1 | TRBV6-5
CAISTGGLEETQYF | TGTGCCATCAGTACAGGGGGACTTGAGGAGACCCAGTACTTC | 14 | . | TRBD1 | TRBJ2-5 | TRBV10-3
CASTEGGGPAGANVLTF | TGCGCCAGCACCGAAGGCGGGGGGCCAGCTGGGGCCAACGTCCTGACTTTC | 17 | . | TRBD2 | TRBJ2-6 | TRBV5-1
CASSSQIADTQYF | TGCGCCAGCAGCTCACAGATTGCAGATACGCAGTATTTT | 13 | . | . | TRBJ2-3 | TRBV5-1
CSASSGGRAGYGYTF | TGCAGTGCTAGTTCGGGGGGGCGCGCCGGCTATGGCTACACCTTC | 15 | . | . | TRBJ1-2 | TRBV20-1
CASSATSGGSYNEQFF | TGTGCCAGCAGCGCAACTAGCGGGGGATCCTACAATGAGCAGTTCTTC | 16 | . | TRBD2 | TRBJ2-1 | TRBV5-4
CASSSGGGGSGANVLTF | TGCGCCAGCAGCTCGGGTGGTGGAGGGTCTGGGGCCAACGTCCTGACTTTC | 17 | . | . | TRBJ2-6 | TRBV5-1
CASRRQDGRDYGYTF | TGTGCCAGTAGAAGACAGGATGGGCGGGACTATGGCTACACCTTC | 15 | . | . | TRBJ1-2 | TRBV19
CASSLENYEQYF | TGTGCCAGCTCGCTGGAGAACTACGAGCAGTACTTC | 12 | . | . | TRBJ2-7 | TRBV18
CASSVDGGAYTGELFF | TGTGCCAGCAGCGTGGACGGAGGAGCCTACACCGGGGAGCTGTTTTTT | 16 | . | . | TRBJ2-2 | TRBV9
CSASKEGEAFF | TGCAGTGCTAGTAAGGAGGGTGAAGCTTTCTTT | 11 | . | . | TRBJ1-1 | TRBV20-1
CASSQYGQGSGETQYF | TGTGCCAGCAGTCAGTACGGACAGGGTTCAGGAGAGACCCAGTACTTC | 16 | once | TRBD1 | TRBJ2-5 | TRBV2
CASSYEAGTGELFF | TGTGCCAGCAGTTATGAGGCGGGAACCGGGGAGCTGTTTTTT | 14 | . | . | TRBJ2-2 | TRBV6-5